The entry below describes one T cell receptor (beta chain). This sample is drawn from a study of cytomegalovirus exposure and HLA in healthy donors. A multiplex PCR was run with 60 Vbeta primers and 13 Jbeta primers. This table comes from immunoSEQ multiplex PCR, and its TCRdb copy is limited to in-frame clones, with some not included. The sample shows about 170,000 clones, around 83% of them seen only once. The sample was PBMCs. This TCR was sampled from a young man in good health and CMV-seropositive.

The CDR3 bases are TGTGCCACTGGGACAATCCTCACAGATACGCAGTATTTT. This gives the protein CATGTILTDTQYF. The chain is built from TRBV19 and TRBJ2-3; possibly TRBD1 for D (6 bases). Per germline, CDR1 LNHDA and CDR2 SQIVND (reference sequence). V was trimmed by 10 bases and J by 2 bases, leaving 13 bases between them. The CDR3 runs to 13 residues.